The clone carrying this TCR beta chain was picked up one time. From germline, CDR1 is MNHEY and CDR2 SMNVEV (reference sequence). The trim removed 5 bases at V and 10 bases at J, leaving 13 bases unmatched. This CDR3 spans 15 amino acids. The sample belongs to a study of CD4 and CD8 cells across lung adenocarcinoma regions. The patients had localized lung adenocarcinoma, a non-small cell subtype. TCRdb re-derived calls from the PCR reads in MiXCR, one entry per CDR3 protein. The sample includes some 22,000 distinct CDR3 sequences, under 65% seen only once; the top ten take over 20%. The specimen sequenced was CD4+ T cells from the center of a lung tumor. This TCR derives from a male donor with lung adenocarcinoma. The CD4 and CD8 labels of this study may be unreliable. The chain employs TRBV27 and TRBJ2-1; 8 nucleotides agree with TRBD2. The CDR3 DNA follows: TGTGCCAGCAGTCCCGGGGGGGCAGCGGGCAGCGAGCAGTTCTTC. This encodes CASSPGGAAGSEQFF.